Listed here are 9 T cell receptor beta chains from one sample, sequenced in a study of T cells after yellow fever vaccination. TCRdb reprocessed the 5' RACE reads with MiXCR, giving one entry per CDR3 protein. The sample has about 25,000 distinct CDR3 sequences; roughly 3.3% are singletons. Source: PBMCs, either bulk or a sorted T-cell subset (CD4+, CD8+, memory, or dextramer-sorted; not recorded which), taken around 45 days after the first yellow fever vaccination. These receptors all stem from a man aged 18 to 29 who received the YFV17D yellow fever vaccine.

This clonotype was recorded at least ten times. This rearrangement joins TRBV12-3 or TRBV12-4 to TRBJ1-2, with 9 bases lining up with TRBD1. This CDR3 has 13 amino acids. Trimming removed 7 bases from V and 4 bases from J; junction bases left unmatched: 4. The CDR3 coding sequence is TGTGCCAGCAACCCGGGACAGGGCTATGGCTACACCTTC. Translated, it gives CASNPGQGYGYTF.

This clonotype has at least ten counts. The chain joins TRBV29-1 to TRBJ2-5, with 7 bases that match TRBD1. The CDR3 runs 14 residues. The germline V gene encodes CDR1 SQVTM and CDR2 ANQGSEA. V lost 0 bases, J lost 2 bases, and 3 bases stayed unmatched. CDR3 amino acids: CSVEEADRQETQYF. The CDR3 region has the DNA TGCAGCGTTGAAGAGGCGGACAGGCAAGAGACCCAGTACTTC. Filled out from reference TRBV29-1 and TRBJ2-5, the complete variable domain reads SAVISQKPSRDICQRGTSLTIQCQVDSQVTMMFWYRQQPGQSLTLIATANQGSEATYESGFVIDKFPISRPNLTFSTLTVSNMSPEDSSIYLCSVEEADRQETQYFGPGTRLLVL.

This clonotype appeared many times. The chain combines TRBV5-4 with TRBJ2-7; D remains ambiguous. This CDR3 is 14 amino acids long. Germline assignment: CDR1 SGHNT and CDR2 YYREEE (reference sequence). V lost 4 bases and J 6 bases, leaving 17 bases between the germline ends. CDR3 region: CASSPTPILGEQYV. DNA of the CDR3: TGTGCCAGCAGCCCGACCCCTATTTTAGGCGAGCAGTACGTC.

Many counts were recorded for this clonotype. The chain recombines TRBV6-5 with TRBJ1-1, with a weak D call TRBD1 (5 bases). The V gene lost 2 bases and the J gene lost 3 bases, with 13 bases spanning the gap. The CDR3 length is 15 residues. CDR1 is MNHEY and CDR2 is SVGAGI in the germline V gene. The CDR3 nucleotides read TGTGCCAGCAGTTACGTGGGGGGTGGGGACACTGAAGCTTTCTTT. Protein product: CASSYVGGGDTEAFF.

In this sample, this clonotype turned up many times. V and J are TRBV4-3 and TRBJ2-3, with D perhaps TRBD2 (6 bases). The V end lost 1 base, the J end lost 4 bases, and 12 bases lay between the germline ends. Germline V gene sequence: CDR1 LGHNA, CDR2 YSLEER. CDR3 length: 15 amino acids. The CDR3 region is CASSQGAGISDTQYF. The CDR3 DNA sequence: TGCGCCAGCAGCCAAGGTGCGGGGATCTCAGATACGCAGTATTTT.

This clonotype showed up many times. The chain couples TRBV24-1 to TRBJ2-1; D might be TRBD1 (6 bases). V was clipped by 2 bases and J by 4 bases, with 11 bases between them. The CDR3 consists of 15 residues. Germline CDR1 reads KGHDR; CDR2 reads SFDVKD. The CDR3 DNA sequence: TGTGCCACCAGTGATTCCATGGGGGCTTACAATGAGCAGTTCTTC. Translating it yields CATSDSMGAYNEQFF.

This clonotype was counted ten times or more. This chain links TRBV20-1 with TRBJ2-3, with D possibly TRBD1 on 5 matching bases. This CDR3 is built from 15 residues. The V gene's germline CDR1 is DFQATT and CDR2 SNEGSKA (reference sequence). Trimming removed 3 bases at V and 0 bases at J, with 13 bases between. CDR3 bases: TGCAGTGCTAGTAATCCTGGACAAAGCACAGATACGCAGTATTTT. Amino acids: CSASNPGQSTDTQYF.

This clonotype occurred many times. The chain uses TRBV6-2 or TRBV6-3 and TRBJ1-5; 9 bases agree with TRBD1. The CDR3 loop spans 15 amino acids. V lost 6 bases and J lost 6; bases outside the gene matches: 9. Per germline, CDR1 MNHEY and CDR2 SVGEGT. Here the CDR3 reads CASRLTGTGPQPQHF. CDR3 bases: TGTGCCAGCAGACTAACCGGGACAGGGCCTCAGCCCCAGCATTTT.

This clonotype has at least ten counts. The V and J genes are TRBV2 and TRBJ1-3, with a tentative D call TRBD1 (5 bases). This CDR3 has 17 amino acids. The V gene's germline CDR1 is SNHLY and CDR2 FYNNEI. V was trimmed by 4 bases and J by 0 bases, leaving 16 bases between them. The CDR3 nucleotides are TGTGCCAGCAGTGGCTCCTATTGGGGCCGCTCTGGAAACACCATATATTTT. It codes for CASSGSYWGRSGNTIYF.